The 5 T cell receptor beta chains in this list originate from one sample, sequenced in a study of blood T cell repertoires in COVID-19. Profiling relied on immunoSEQ multiplex PCR, and the TCRdb table lists in-frame clones only, not all of them. The sample yields 100,000 to 150,000 clones, approximately 91% seen once. The sequencing sample was made of peripheral blood. These receptors came from a woman of 80 years or more with acute or convalescent COVID-19.

The rearrangement uses TRBV5-1 and TRBJ2-2; TRBD2 is a possible D gene (5 bases). Trimming removed 3 bases at V and 0 bases at J, with 12 bases between. CDR3 length: 16 residues. Germline assignment: CDR1 SGHRS and CDR2 YFSETQ. The CDR3 is CASSSAGNPNTGELFF. The CDR3 region has the DNA TGCGCCAGCAGCTCAGCCGGGAACCCGAACACCGGGGAGCTGTTTTTT.

The chain recombines TRBV29-1 with TRBJ1-5; D possibly corresponds to TRBD1 (6 bases). The V end lost 7 bases, the J end lost 6 bases, and 16 bases lay between the germline ends. The CDR3 is 13 residues long. CDR1 and CDR2 from the germline V gene are SQVTM and ANQGSEA. The CDR3 here is CSGTQGFGQPQHF. In DNA form, the CDR3 reads TGCAGCGGTACACAGGGCTTTGGTCAGCCCCAGCATTTT.

As concerns this clone: Distinct nucleotide sequences in the sample also encode this CDR3. The CDR3 here is CASSLGGPGDTQYF. In DNA, the CDR3 is TGCGCCAGCAGCTTGGGGGGGCCGGGGGATACGCAGTATTTT. The rearrangement uses TRBV5-1 and TRBJ2-3, with a possible D match to TRBD1 (6 bases). CDR1 and CDR2 from the germline V gene are SGHRS and YFSETQ. The CDR3 has 14 amino acids. Trimming stripped 0 bases from V and 6 bases from J, with 11 bases between.

This clone showed up just a few times. The rearrangement joins TRBV14 to TRBJ1-2; D call uncertain. The germline V gene encodes CDR1 SGHDN and CDR2 FVKESK. Trimming left V 0 bases short and J 5 bases short, with 7 bases between. The CDR3 spans 13 residues. The DNA of the CDR3 is TGTGCCAGCAGCCAAGATTTTATGTATGGCTACACCTTC. As protein: CASSQDFMYGYTF. Based on the CDR3 plus reference TRBV14 and TRBJ1-2, the full variable domain is EAGVTQFPSHSVIEKGQTVTLRCDPISGHDNLYWYRRVMGKEIKFLLHFVKESKQDESGMPNNRFLAERTGGTYSTLKVQPAELEDSGVYFCASSQDFMYGYTFGSGTRLTVV.

The chain carries TRBV19 and TRBJ2-3, with 11 bases aligning to TRBD2. The CDR3 contains 15 residues. CDR1 is LNHDA and CDR2 is SQIVND in the germline V gene (reference sequence). The junction had 4 bases not matched to a gene; V was cut back by 4 bases and J by 4 bases. The CDR3 loop is CASSTPLAGADTQYF. DNA for the CDR3: TGTGCCAGTAGTACCCCACTAGCGGGGGCAGATACGCAGTATTTT.